Detailed here is one T cell receptor (beta chain). These data belong to a study of blood T cell repertoires in COVID-19. Study processing details: Counts of nucleated cells, estimated from reference gene primer amplification, were obtained. Clones were read by immunoSEQ multiplex PCR, and TCRdb kept only the in-frame ones, dropping some. From that table come the V and J calls and clone size; the DNA was used to work out D and trimming. The sample yields about 330,000 clones, roughly 88% seen once. Trimming removed 11 bases at V and 0 bases at J, with 18 bases between. This CDR3 region has 15 residues. Germline CDR1 and CDR2: LGHDT and YNNKEL (reference sequence).

The chain has TRBV3-1 (or the pseudogene TRBV3-2) and TRBJ2-3; D ambiguous. Sequencing was done on a sample of peripheral blood. The clonotype originates from a woman aged 45-65 years with acute or convalescent COVID-19. As DNA, the CDR3 is TGTGCCTCCGCCTTTAGTCATTCTAGCACAGATACGCAGTATTTT. Its translation: CASAFSHSSTDTQYF.